Listed here are 19 T cell receptor beta chains from one sample, sequenced in a study of cytomegalovirus exposure and HLA in healthy donors. The PCR contained 60 Vbeta and 13 Jbeta primers. Generated by immunoSEQ multiplex PCR, the TCRdb table keeps only in-frame clones and is missing some. The sample shows about 98,000 clones, over 60% of them seen only once. The specimen sequenced was PBMCs. Source of these receptors: a human donor in good health.

The chain couples TRBV6-1 to TRBJ2-7; D is unresolved. V was pared by 5 bases and J by 6 bases, with 8 bases between. The germline CDR1 and CDR2 sequences are MNHNS and SASEGT. The CDR3 consists of 11 residues. The CDR3 nucleotides are TGTGCCAGCAGTCACCCCGGCGAGCAGTACTTC. Its translation: CASSHPGEQYF.

The V call is TRBV9, the J call TRBJ2-4, with D uncertain. Trimming removed 5 bases at V and 3 bases at J, with 15 bases between. Germline CDR1 and CDR2: SGDLS and YYNGEE. The CDR3 totals 15 residues. The CDR3 DNA follows: TGTGCCAGCAGTCTAGAGCCCGGAATCAAAAACATTCAGTACTTC. Amino acid sequence: CASSLEPGIKNIQYF.

The CDR3 nucleotides read TGTGCCAGCAGTTGGGGACAGGAGATCAATCAGCCCCAGCATTTT. It codes for CASSWGQEINQPQHF. This rearrangement joins TRBV6-6 to TRBJ1-5; 8 bases map to TRBD1. This CDR3 comprises 15 residues. Germline trimming cut 4 bases from V and 3 bases from J; bases unmatched to any gene: 5. Germline assignment: CDR1 MNHNY and CDR2 SVGAGI (reference sequence).

This chain uses TRBV6-5 with TRBJ2-3; 8 bases align to TRBD1. CDR1 and CDR2 (germline): MNHEY, SVGAGI. V dropped 1 base and J dropped 2; count of bases not matched to a gene: 5. This CDR3 contains 16 residues. The CDR3 sequence is CASSYLGTGHTDTQYF. The CDR3 coding sequence is TGTGCCAGCAGTTACTTGGGGACAGGCCACACAGATACGCAGTATTTT.

This chain connects TRBV29-1 to TRBJ2-5; no definite D call. Germline CDR1 SQVTM, CDR2 ANQGSEA. The CDR3 sequence is 11 residues long. V lost 0 bases and J 11 bases, leaving 10 bases between the germline ends. In DNA, the CDR3 is TGCAGCGTTGAAGATACTGCGGAGCAGTACTTC. Residues: CSVEDTAEQYF.

The chain couples TRBV7-2 to TRBJ1-3; 8 bases line up with TRBD1. Germline V gene sequence: CDR1 SGHTA, CDR2 FQGNSA. J lost 2 bases, V lost 4 bases, and 7 bases had no gene match. The CDR3 extends over 16 amino acids. The CDR3 DNA sequence: TGTGCCAGCAGCTCCGGACAGGGAGGTACTGGAAACACCATATATTTT. Encoded protein: CASSSGQGGTGNTIYF.

This clone was observed a single time. This chain uses TRBV19 with TRBJ1-1; D remains unclear. This CDR3 has 16 amino acids. Germline V gives CDR1 LNHDA, CDR2 SQIVND (reference sequence). V lost 2 bases and J lost 3, with 16 bases in between. CDR3 protein: CASSISGSLIDTEAFF. The CDR3 bases are TGTGCCAGTAGTATAAGCGGTAGTTTGATAGACACTGAAGCTTTCTTT.

Worth noting for this clone: One end of the junction does not line up with germline, which may come from a read error. CDR3: CASTESPSPNAEAFF. Written as DNA, the CDR3 is TGTGCCAGCACAGAAAGTCCCTCCCCGAACGCTGAAGCTTTCTTT. V and J are TRBV6-4 and TRBJ1-1, with D unresolved. Per germline, CDR1 MRHNA and CDR2 SNTAGT. The CDR3 length is 15 residues.

The genes are TRBV19 and TRBJ1-1; D may be TRBD1 (5 bases). CDR1 and CDR2 from the germline V gene are LNHDA and SQIVND (reference sequence). Trimming shortened V by 5 bases and J by 5 bases, and 18 bases separated the two germline ends. The CDR3 has 15 amino acids. The chain's CDR3 is CASSEGRAGGTEAFF. CDR3 nucleotide sequence: TGTGCCAGTAGTGAGGGTAGGGCCGGGGGAACTGAAGCTTTCTTT. Filled out from reference TRBV19 and TRBJ1-1, the complete variable domain reads DGGITQSPKYLFRKEGQNVTLSCEQNLNHDAMYWYRQDPGQGLRLIYYSQIVNDFQKGDIAEGYSVSREKKESFPLTVTSAQKNPTAFYLCASSEGRAGGTEAFFGQGTRLTVV.

The chain uses TRBV5-1 and TRBJ2-1, with a weak D call TRBD2 (6 bases). Deletions cut 7 bases from V and 6 bases from J, with 17 bases between. CDR3 length: 14 residues. Germline V gives CDR1 SGHRS, CDR2 YFSETQ. CDR3 DNA: TGCGCCAGCGCATCGAAGGTCGGGGGCAATGAGCAGTTCTTC. It is translated as CASASKVGGNEQFF.

DNA of the CDR3: TGTGCCAGCAGTTTAGCGGGAGGGGGGTATCGGGGCTACGAGCAGTACTTC. It translates to CASSLAGGGYRGYEQYF. The J gene is TRBJ2-5, the V gene TRBV27; 9 bases line up with TRBD2. The J call is uncertain, as TRBJ2-7 better fits the DNA end. The length of the CDR3 is 17 residues. The germline V gene has CDR1 MNHEY and CDR2 SMNVEV (reference sequence).

The chain combines TRBV11-2 with TRBJ2-7, with 8 bases fitting TRBD2. The CDR3 has 13 residues. Germline-derived CDR1 and CDR2 are SGHAT and FQNNGV. Unmatched junction bases numbered 1, after V lost 2 bases and J lost 4 bases. CDR3 coding DNA: TGTGCCAGCAGCTTAACGGGGGGGTACGAGCAGTACTTC. Translating it yields CASSLTGGYEQYF.

The chain couples TRBV6-4 to TRBJ1-5; D gene unclear. This CDR3 spans 14 amino acids. CDR1 MRHNA and CDR2 SNTAGT come from the germline V gene. Trimming left V 5 bases short and J 6 bases short, with 14 bases between. The CDR3 loop reads CASSRRALGQPQHF. CDR3 DNA sequence: TGTGCCAGCAGTCGGAGGGCCTTGGGTCAGCCCCAGCATTTT.

The DNA of the CDR3 is TGTGCCAGCAGCCCGGGGGTTTATGGCTACACCTTC. This codes for CASSPGVYGYTF. The chain recombines TRBV6-6 with TRBJ1-2, with a possible D match to TRBD1 (5 bases). Trimming took off 6 bases at V and 5 bases at J, with 10 bases between the two ends. CDR3 length: 12 amino acids. Germline CDR1 and CDR2: MNHNY and SVGAGI (reference sequence).

Note on this clone: Other DNA sequences in this sample translate to the same CDR3. The rearrangement joins TRBV5-4 to TRBJ2-7, with 11 bases matching TRBD2. V lost 2 bases to trimming and J lost 2 bases; unmatched junction nucleotides: 9. The CDR3 covers 17 residues. Germline lookup yields CDR1 SGHNT and CDR2 YYREEE (reference sequence). CDR3 amino acids: CASSFTITSGRAYEQYF. The CDR3 DNA sequence: TGTGCCAGCAGCTTTACCATAACTAGCGGGAGAGCCTACGAGCAGTACTTC.

This chain links TRBV11-2 with TRBJ2-3; 8 nucleotides align to TRBD2. The germline V gene encodes CDR1 SGHAT and CDR2 FQNNGV. The CDR3 has 15 amino acids. J gave up 2 bases and V 5 bases, and 6 bases lay outside the gene matches. The CDR3 region is CASSISGGDTDTQYF. CDR3 sequence (DNA): TGTGCCAGCAGCATCAGCGGGGGAGACACAGATACGCAGTATTTT.

The CDR3 DNA reads TGTGCCAGCAGTGAAACAGGTAGCAATCAGCCCCAGCATTTT. It codes for CASSETGSNQPQHF. This chain links TRBV25-1 with TRBJ1-5; TRBD1 might be the D (5 bases). Germline CDR1 is MGHDK and CDR2 is SYGVNS. The V and J ends lost 2 bases and 0 bases respectively, with 5 bases between them. The CDR3 loop spans 14 amino acids.

This chain uses TRBV6-1 with TRBJ1-2; TRBD1 matches at 7 bases. Losses at the gene ends were 3 bases for V and 0 bases for J; bases not matched to a gene: 4. This CDR3 is 15 amino acids long. Germline V lookup: CDR1 MNHNS, CDR2 SASEGT. The CDR3 DNA is TGTGCCAGCAGTGACAGGGGGACAGCTAACTATGGCTACACCTTC. It encodes CASSDRGTANYGYTF.

This clone has just a few counts. This chain links TRBV18 with TRBJ1-2; TRBD1 matches at 9 bases. The CDR3 sequence is 17 residues long. Germline assignment: CDR1 KGHSH and CDR2 LQKENI. Trimming removed 2 bases from V and 6 bases from J; junction bases left unmatched: 13. Here the CDR3 reads CASSPSKQGASINGYTF. CDR3 nucleotide sequence: TGTGCCAGCTCACCATCAAAACAGGGGGCGAGCATTAATGGCTACACCTTC.